The subject of this entry is one T cell receptor (beta chain). This record comes from a study of T cell responses to AZD1222 COVID-19 vaccine. Some clones are missing from TCRdb's copy, which holds only in-frame ones; the method was immunoSEQ multiplex PCR. The data show 65,000 to 75,000 clones, around four fifths seen once. The V segment lost 5 bases and the J segment 4 bases; nucleotides outside the gene matches: 5. Germline CDR1 is SEHNR and CDR2 is FQNEAQ (reference sequence). The CDR3 extends over 15 amino acids. This clonotype was sampled from an adult in good health. The sample consisted of peripheral blood, taken on day 0 of AZD1222 vaccination. The chain uses TRBV7-9 and TRBJ2-1; 10 bases are a match to TRBD1. CDR3 sequence reads: CASSIRTGGYNEQFF. CDR3 DNA sequence: TGTGCCAGCAGCATCCGGACAGGGGGATACAATGAGCAGTTCTTC. The whole variable domain, remainder taken from reference TRBV7-9 and TRBJ2-1, is DTGVSQNPRHKITKRGQNVTFRCDPISEHNRLYWYRQTLGQGPEFLTYFQNEAQLEKSRLLSDRFSAERPKGSFSTLEIQRTEQGDSAMYLCASSIRTGGYNEQFFGPGTRLTVL.